The 15 T cell receptor beta chains below all came from one sample that was sequenced in a study of blood T cell repertoires in COVID-19. TCRdb's table, derived via immunoSEQ multiplex PCR, lists solely in-frame clones and lacks some. The data show 150,000 to 180,000 clones, with around four fifths seen just once and roughly 3.5% held by the top ten. The sequenced sample was peripheral blood. All receptors come from a woman aged 80 or over with acute or convalescent COVID-19.

This clone was found many times. The chain is built from TRBV10-3 and TRBJ1-1; 7 bases fit TRBD1. In germline, CDR1 is ENHRY, CDR2 SYGVKD. J was trimmed by 0 bases and V by 6 bases; bases with no gene match: 4. This CDR3 is 14 amino acids long. CDR3 in DNA: TGTGCCATCAGGGGGGACAGCATGAACACTGAAGCTTTCTTT. This codes for CAIRGDSMNTEAFF.

The rearrangement links TRBV6-1 to TRBJ1-2; D is unresolved. Germline-derived CDR1 and CDR2 are MNHNS and SASEGT. Trimming removed 0 bases at V and 4 bases at J, with 9 bases between. The CDR3 runs to 14 residues. This chain's CDR3 is CASSEAPQIYGYTF. The DNA of the CDR3 is TGTGCCAGCAGTGAAGCTCCACAGATCTATGGCTACACCTTC.

V usage is TRBV19 and J usage is TRBJ1-4; D remains unclear. This CDR3 contains 17 residues. The ends were cut back, 3 bases at V and 0 bases at J, with 14 bases in the middle. The germline gives CDR1 LNHDA, CDR2 SQIVND (reference sequence). For the CDR3, the DNA is TGTGCCAGTAGTATCGGGTTCTGGGTCGCAACTAATGAAAAACTGTTTTTT. Protein product: CASSIGFWVATNEKLFF.

J is TRBJ2-2 and V is TRBV19; TRBD2 aligns across 7 bases. V was clipped by 5 bases and J by 6 bases; unmatched bases: 9. Germline CDR1 and CDR2: LNHDA and SQIVND (reference sequence). This CDR3 is built from 15 residues. CDR3 bases: TGTGCCAGTAGTCTACGGGAGGTGAGCGCCGGGGAGCTGTTTTTT. It is translated as CASSLREVSAGELFF. Combining the CDR3 with reference TRBV19 and TRBJ2-2 gives the whole variable domain DGGITQSPKYLFRKEGQNVTLSCEQNLNHDAMYWYRQDPGQGLRLIYYSQIVNDFQKGDIAEGYSVSREKKESFPLTVTSAQKNPTAFYLCASSLREVSAGELFFGEGSRLTVL.

The chain combines TRBV9 with TRBJ2-5; D gene unclear. Trimming took 3 bases from V and 5 from J, leaving 17 bases between them. Germline V CDR1 and CDR2: SGDLS, YYNGEE. This CDR3 comprises 15 residues. CDR3 DNA: TGTGCCAGCAGCGCCCGTTTGCTCACCGGGGAGACCCAGTACTTC. It codes for CASSARLLTGETQYF.

The chain has TRBV3-1 (or the pseudogene TRBV3-2) and TRBJ1-1; perhaps TRBD1 as D (6 bases). V was cut by 6 bases and J by 1 base, with 15 bases left in between. There are 15 residues in the CDR3. From germline, CDR1 is LGHDT and CDR2 YNNKEL (reference sequence). The CDR3 DNA reads as TGTGCCAGCAGGCCAGGGGCCGGGTCGAACACTGAAGCTTTCTTT. Encoded protein: CASRPGAGSNTEAFF.

The sample holds a few counts of this clone. The V call is TRBV9, the J call TRBJ1-6, with D unresolved. With 3 bases removed from V and 7 bases from J, the gap between germline ends came to 20 bases. Looked up from germline, CDR1 is SGDLS and CDR2 is YYNGEE. This CDR3 is 17 amino acids long. This CDR3 is CASSAGGIPRPNSPLHF. The CDR3 DNA reads as TGTGCCAGCAGCGCAGGCGGGATACCCAGACCCAATTCACCCCTCCACTTT.

The chain combines TRBV9 with TRBJ2-1; D may be TRBD2 (6 bases). The CDR3 covers 17 residues. With 0 bases removed from V and 4 bases from J, the gap between germline ends came to 17 bases. Germline V gene sequence: CDR1 SGDLS, CDR2 YYNGEE. The CDR3 reads CASSVGGGGRIYNEQFF. The CDR3 region has the DNA TGTGCCAGCAGCGTAGGGGGAGGAGGGCGGATTTACAATGAGCAGTTCTTC.

A single count supports this clone. The chain employs TRBV3-1 (or the pseudogene TRBV3-2) and TRBJ1-1; 7 positions agree with TRBD1. This CDR3 is built from 13 residues. Per germline, CDR1 LGHDT and CDR2 YNNKEL (reference sequence). With 3 bases clipped from V and 3 bases from J, the junction kept 1 base outside the gene matches. CDR3 sequence: CASSQQGDTEAFF. Written as DNA, the CDR3 is TGTGCCAGCAGCCAGCAGGGGGACACTGAAGCTTTCTTT.

The rearrangement uses TRBV4-3 and TRBJ2-3, with a possible D match to TRBD1 (6 bases). This CDR3 has 16 residues. V was trimmed by 0 bases and J by 3 bases, leaving 13 bases between them. Germline-derived CDR1 and CDR2 are LGHNA and YSLEER. CDR3 amino acids: CASSQDVRGGTDTQYF. CDR3 in DNA: TGCGCCAGCAGCCAAGATGTAAGAGGGGGTACAGATACGCAGTATTTT.

This clone was detected only once. The chain couples TRBV28 to TRBJ1-5; 9 nucleotides line up with TRBD1. Per germline, CDR1 MDHEN and CDR2 SYDVKM. The CDR3 runs to 18 residues. V shed 0 bases and J 1 base; nucleotides not matched to a gene: 7. CDR3 region: CASSLWGGTGLSNQPQHF. Written as DNA, the CDR3 is TGTGCCAGCAGTTTATGGGGGGGGACAGGGTTAAGCAATCAGCCCCAGCATTTT.

This chain connects TRBV3-1 (or the pseudogene TRBV3-2) to TRBJ2-7; D is possibly TRBD1 (6 bases). This CDR3 has 14 amino acids. Looked up from germline, CDR1 is LGHDT and CDR2 is YNNKEL (reference sequence). V shed 4 bases and J shed 0 bases, with 10 bases lying between them. The CDR3 loop is CASSRTDDSYEQYF. Written as DNA, the CDR3 is TGTGCCAGCAGCCGGACAGACGACTCCTACGAGCAGTACTTC.

The CDR3: CASSLSRGNTEAFF. CDR3 sequence (DNA): TGTGCCAGCAGCTTAAGCAGGGGGAACACTGAAGCTTTCTTT. The genes are TRBV11-2 and TRBJ1-1; D is possibly TRBD1 (6 bases). Trimming removed 2 bases from V and 1 base from J, with 8 bases in between. Germline CDR1 is SGHAT and CDR2 is FQNNGV. There are 14 residues in the CDR3. Together with reference TRBV11-2 and TRBJ1-1, the CDR3 gives the full variable domain: EAGVAQSPRYKIIEKRQSVAFWCNPISGHATLYWYQQILGQGPKLLIQFQNNGVVDDSQLPKDRFSAERLKGVDSTLKIQPAKLEDSAVYLCASSLSRGNTEAFFGQGTRLTVV.

This clone was seen more than once but under ten times. V is TRBV4-3 and J is TRBJ1-3; 8 bases match TRBD1. V was clipped by 0 bases and J by 3 bases; unmatched bases: 4. The germline gives CDR1 LGHNA, CDR2 YSLEER. The CDR3 has 16 amino acids. The CDR3 DNA follows: TGCGCCAGCAGCCAAGATGACAGGGGTTATGGAAACACCATATATTTT. It is translated as CASSQDDRGYGNTIYF.

The rearrangement joins TRBV3-1 (or the pseudogene TRBV3-2) to TRBJ1-4, with TRBD1 matching over 9 bases. The germline V gene has CDR1 LGHDT and CDR2 YNNKEL (reference sequence). The CDR3 has 17 amino acids. Trimming at V came to 4 bases and at J to 2 bases, leaving 8 bases not matched to a gene. The CDR3 here is CASSPAGTGRTNEKLFF. CDR3 nucleotide sequence: TGTGCCAGCAGCCCGGCCGGGACAGGGAGGACTAATGAAAAACTGTTTTTT.